The T cell receptor beta chain described here comes from a study of Ad26.COV2.S vaccination and SARS-CoV-2 variants. This table comes from immunoSEQ multiplex PCR, and its TCRdb copy is limited to in-frame clones, with some not included. The profile shows 380,000 or so clones, around 89% of them singletons. This CDR3 is 15 amino acids long. With 3 bases removed from V and 0 bases from J, the gap between germline ends came to 13 bases. The germline gives CDR1 SGHKS, CDR2 YYEKEE (reference sequence). Treatment specified: roughly 20 received Ad26.COV2.S at low or high dose, single or two shots; 5 received placebo; per-sample allocation not given. Samples were taken on day 63 after the first vaccine or placebo injection.

This receptor was taken from a person aged 18 to 59 who received the Ad26.COV2.S COVID-19 vaccine or a placebo. Sample: peripheral blood, taken in a trial of Ad26.COV2.S vaccine versus placebo. The chain is built from TRBV5-5 and TRBJ2-7; D gene unclear. The CDR3 nucleotides read TGTGCCAGCAGCTCGCTCTCGGGCAGCTCCTACGAGCAGTACTTC. It specifies CASSSLSGSSYEQYF. The full variable domain, with the rest looked up from reference TRBV5-5 and TRBJ2-7, is DAGVTQSPTHLIKTRGQQVTLRCSPISGHKSVSWYQQVLGQGPQFIFQYYEKEERGRGNFPDRFSARQFPNYSSELNVNALLLGDSALYLCASSSLSGSSYEQYFGPGTRLTVT.